This T cell receptor beta chain was identified in a study of cytomegalovirus exposure and HLA in healthy donors. Whole-study results and caveats: Reportedly, HLA-A and HLA-B alleles of most subjects were accurately predicted from TCR beta.

13 Jbeta primers and 60 Vbeta primers were used for the PCR. Some clones are missing from TCRdb's copy, which holds only in-frame ones; the method was immunoSEQ multiplex PCR. The data hold over 65,000 clones, with about two thirds observed a single time. Details on this clone: Its specificity is unknown.

CDR1 and CDR2 from the germline V gene are MDHEN and SYDVKM. This CDR3 region has 12 residues. Unmatched junction bases numbered 1, after V lost 9 bases and J lost 1 base. This clonotype was obtained from a woman between 45 and 60 years old in good health and CMV-seropositive. The rearrangement links TRBV28 to TRBJ1-2; TRBD1 agrees at 8 bases. Material: PBMCs. CDR3 sequence: CASDRGNYGYTF. The CDR3 DNA is TGTGCCAGTGACAGGGGTAACTATGGCTACACCTTC.